The 23 T cell receptor beta chains below were found in one sample sequenced in a study of OX40 agonist ivuxolimab in advanced cancers. The table came from immunoSEQ multiplex PCR; TCRdb's copy has only in-frame clones and leaves some out. The table shows 45,000 to 50,000 clones, with roughly 90% occurring only once. Sequences were derived from CD4+ or CD8+ T cells sorted from blood, sampled in a trial of the OX40 agonist ivuxolimab. Every receptor here comes from an adult with an advanced solid tumor such as melanoma, head and neck, liver or kidney cancer.

This chain links TRBV19 with TRBJ1-6, with TRBD1 matching over 9 bases. CDR3 length: 21 residues. Germline V gene sequence: CDR1 LNHDA, CDR2 SQIVND (reference sequence). With 5 bases clipped from V and 1 base from J, the junction kept 18 bases outside the gene matches. As DNA, the CDR3 is TGTGCCAGTAGTGCCCGGACGAAGGACAGGGGAAATAGGTCCTATAATTCACCCCTCCACTTT. Translated, it gives CASSARTKDRGNRSYNSPLHF.

The chain uses TRBV9 and TRBJ2-1; D not certain. V was trimmed by 4 bases and J by 0 bases, leaving 11 bases between them. CDR3 length equals 15 residues. The germline CDR1 and CDR2 sequences are SGDLS and YYNGEE. The CDR3 region is CASSPPPGSYNEQFF. For the CDR3, the DNA is TGTGCCAGCAGCCCTCCCCCGGGCTCCTACAATGAGCAGTTCTTC.

J is TRBJ2-5 and V is TRBV19, with TRBD2 matching 9 bases. This CDR3 is 16 amino acids long. Losses at the gene ends were 1 base for V and 5 bases for J; bases not matched to a gene: 8. Per the germline V gene, CDR1 is LNHDA and CDR2 is SQIVND (reference sequence). DNA for the CDR3: TGTGCCAGTAGTATAGGGGGACTAGCAGAGGGGGAGACCCAGTACTTC. Translation: CASSIGGLAEGETQYF.

The sample holds one count of this clone. The chain combines TRBV7-9 with TRBJ1-1; D possibly corresponds to TRBD1 (5 bases). V lost 2 bases to trimming and J lost 0 bases, with 10 bases between them. The germline V gene has CDR1 SEHNR and CDR2 FQNEAQ (reference sequence). This CDR3 comprises 15 residues. CDR3 protein: CASSLQGLLNTEAFF. DNA for the CDR3: TGTGCCAGCAGCTTACAGGGCCTTTTGAACACTGAAGCTTTCTTT.

The V gene is TRBV2, the J gene TRBJ2-1, with TRBD2 as a possible D gene (6 bases). Germline V gene lookup returns CDR1 SNHLY and CDR2 FYNNEI. The CDR3 is made up of 16 amino acids. The V gene lost 2 bases and the J gene lost 12 bases, with 23 bases spanning the gap. The CDR3 here is CASSESSGGSGRGQFF. For the CDR3, the DNA is TGTGCCAGCAGTGAATCGTCGGGCGGTTCAGGGCGGGGGCAGTTCTTC. The variable domain in full, with the rest retrieved from reference TRBV2 and TRBJ2-1, is EPEVTQTPSHQVTQMGQEVILRCVPISNHLYFYWYRQILGQKVEFLVSFYNNEISEKSEIFDDQFSVERPDGSNFTLKIRSTKLEDSAMYFCASSESSGGSGRGQFFGPGTRLTVL.

The chain links TRBV29-1 to TRBJ2-7, with D maybe TRBD1 (5 bases). CDR1 is SQVTM and CDR2 is ANQGSEA in the germline V gene. V dropped 6 bases and J dropped 2 bases, with 8 bases sitting between them. This CDR3 comprises 11 residues. CDR3 in DNA: TGCAGCGTGGGGCCTACCTACGAGCAGTACTTC. This sequence encodes CSVGPTYEQYF.

V is TRBV27 and J is TRBJ1-2, with 9 bases lining up with TRBD1. CDR3 length: 16 amino acids. Trimming removed 5 bases from V and 6 bases from J; junction bases left unmatched: 13. Looked up from germline, CDR1 is MNHEY and CDR2 is SMNVEV (reference sequence). The CDR3 coding sequence is TGTGCCAGCAGTGCAATACCCATTGGGACAGGGAATGGCTACACCTTC. Protein product: CASSAIPIGTGNGYTF.

The V call is TRBV11-1, the J call TRBJ1-1, with D possibly TRBD1 on 6 matching bases. The CDR3 length is 13 residues. V lost 3 bases and J 5 bases, leaving 10 bases between the germline ends. Germline V gene sequence: CDR1 SGHAT, CDR2 FQDESV (reference sequence). This chain's CDR3 is CASSFQGWTEAFF. In nucleotides, the CDR3 is TGTGCCAGCAGCTTTCAGGGGTGGACTGAAGCTTTCTTT.

This clone was found once. The gene calls are TRBV6-5 and TRBJ2-7, with D unresolved. Germline V gene data show CDR1 as MNHEY and CDR2 as SVGAGI. Trimming shortened V by 4 bases and J by 0 bases, and 4 bases separated the two germline ends. The CDR3 extends over 12 amino acids. The CDR3 DNA is TGTGCCAGCAGTTTGAGCTCCTACGAGCAGTACTTC. This translates into CASSLSSYEQYF.

This chain links TRBV4-3 with TRBJ2-3; D remains ambiguous. V lost 1 base, J lost 2 bases, and 13 bases lay in between. Germline values: CDR1 LGHNA, CDR2 YSLEER. This CDR3 is 16 amino acids long. The CDR3 coding sequence is TGCGCCAGCAGCCAAGGGTCGCGGACCCTCACAGATACGCAGTATTTT. This encodes CASSQGSRTLTDTQYF.

This clone has just one count. This chain joins TRBV27 and TRBJ2-7; TRBD2 aligns across 13 bases. The CDR3 has 15 amino acids. The trim removed 6 bases at V and 4 bases at J, leaving 6 bases unmatched. Germline-derived CDR1 and CDR2 are MNHEY and SMNVEV (reference sequence). Here the CDR3 DNA reads TGTGCCAGCAGGCCGACTAGCGGGGGGCCGTACGAGCAGTACTTC. It codes for CASRPTSGGPYEQYF.

Here the CDR3 reads CASSSRQEAPYEQYF. The CDR3 DNA reads TGTGCCAGCAGCTCCAGACAGGAGGCCCCCTACGAGCAGTACTTC. The chain is built from TRBV5-6 and TRBJ2-7; D possibly corresponds to TRBD1 (6 bases). Trimming pared 3 bases from V and 2 bases from J, leaving 15 bases between. This CDR3 is 15 amino acids long. CDR1 is SGHDT and CDR2 is YYEEEE in the germline V gene. The full variable domain, its missing parts supplied by reference TRBV5-6 and TRBJ2-7, is DAGVTQSPTHLIKTRGQQVTLRCSPKSGHDTVSWYQQALGQGPQFIFQYYEEEERQRGNFPDRFSGHQFPNYSSELNVNALLLGDSALYLCASSSRQEAPYEQYFGPGTRLTVT.

The gene calls are TRBV2 and TRBJ1-2; weak D call: TRBD1 (6 bases). The germline CDR1 and CDR2 sequences are SNHLY and FYNNEI. This CDR3 region has 14 residues. The ends were cut back, 10 bases at V and 4 bases at J, with 19 bases in the middle. Here the CDR3 reads CAIEILDRSYGYTF. Written as DNA, the CDR3 is TGTGCCATCGAGATCCTAGACAGGAGCTATGGCTACACCTTC.

This chain uses TRBV11-3 with TRBJ1-2, with 7 nucleotides matching TRBD1. V lost 5 bases, J lost 3 bases, and 3 bases stayed unmatched. This CDR3 is built from 13 residues. Germline CDR1 is SGHNT and CDR2 is YENEEA. The CDR3 DNA follows: TGTGCCAGCAGCCATGGACAGGACTATGGCTACACCTTC. Amino acid sequence: CASSHGQDYGYTF.

The chain has TRBV6-5 and TRBJ2-3; a possible D gene is TRBD1 (6 bases). Trimming left V 0 bases short and J 0 bases short, with 10 bases between. The CDR3 has 16 residues. CDR1 and CDR2 from the germline V gene are MNHEY and SVGAGI. This CDR3 reads CASSYSAGVSTDTQYF. The CDR3 DNA reads TGTGCCAGCAGTTACTCGGCAGGGGTTAGCACAGATACGCAGTATTTT.

As concerns this clone: At one of its ends the junction is not consistent with the germline gene, which may arise from a read error. The J gene is TRBJ2-7, the V gene TRBV7-2; 9 positions match TRBD2. CDR3 length equals 15 residues. CDR1 and CDR2 (germline): SGHTA, FQGNSA. The CDR3 DNA is TGTGCCAGCAGCCGTGGGCGGGGAGCGGGGGGTGAAAAGGACTTC. The encoded protein is CASSRGRGAGGEKDF.

The rearrangement uses TRBV11-3 and TRBJ2-7; weak D call: TRBD1 (6 bases). The CDR3 contains 14 residues. Germline-derived CDR1 and CDR2 are SGHNT and YENEEA. The ends were cut back, 4 bases at V and 4 bases at J, with 14 bases in the middle. For the CDR3, the DNA is TGTGCCAGCAGCTCACCGGGACAACGATACGAGCAGTACTTC. Protein sequence: CASSSPGQRYEQYF.

The chain has TRBV9 and TRBJ2-7, with 10 bases identical to TRBD2. The CDR3 consists of 14 residues. Germline CDR1 reads SGDLS; CDR2 reads YYNGEE. Unmatched junction bases numbered 6, after V lost 3 bases and J lost 6 bases. CDR3 amino acids: CASSGAGGASEQYF. CDR3 nucleotide sequence: TGTGCCAGCAGCGGAGCGGGAGGGGCCTCCGAGCAGTACTTC.

Details on this clone: The sample contains more than one DNA sequence encoding this CDR3. The chain carries TRBV6-5 and TRBJ2-5; 8 bases line up with TRBD2. V dropped 6 bases and J dropped 5; count of bases not matched to a gene: 5. The CDR3 runs 13 residues. Per germline, CDR1 MNHEY and CDR2 SVGAGI. The CDR3, as DNA: TGTGCCAGCAGCCCCACGGGAGGGGAGACCCAGTACTTC. Its translation: CASSPTGGETQYF.

A word on this clone: A junction boundary mismatches the germline segment, possibly from a read error. This specimen includes other DNA sequences encoding the same CDR3. V is TRBV6-5 and J is TRBJ1-5; D unresolved. The CDR3 extends over 15 amino acids. Germline CDR1 and CDR2: MNHEY and SVGAGI. The CDR3: CASSYSRERSQPQHF. The DNA for the CDR3 is TGTGCCAGCAGTTACTCCCGGGAAAGGTCCCAGCCCCAGCACTTT.

This chain links TRBV4-1 with TRBJ2-7; no firm D call. In germline, CDR1 is MGHRA, CDR2 YSYEKL. Trimming took off 3 bases at V and 6 bases at J, with 12 bases between the two ends. This CDR3 spans 13 amino acids. The CDR3 region is CASSQDVRSEQYF. DNA of the CDR3: TGCGCCAGCAGCCAGGATGTTCGTTCCGAGCAGTACTTC.

V gene TRBV9 combines with J gene TRBJ1-5, with TRBD1 matching 8 bases. The CDR3 has 16 amino acids. With V trimmed by 3 bases and J by 1 base, 6 bases remained unmatched. Germline-derived CDR1 and CDR2 are SGDLS and YYNGEE. Here the CDR3 DNA reads TGTGCCAGCAGCGCAGGGGGCGCGGGGAGCAATCAGCCCCAGCATTTT. It is translated as CASSAGGAGSNQPQHF.

The chain joins TRBV7-4 to TRBJ2-7; D is unresolved. The germline CDR1 and CDR2 sequences are SGHVT and SQSDAQ. This CDR3 has 11 amino acids. Trimming cost V 1 base and J 10 bases, with 8 bases left between them. The CDR3 protein is CASSLVGLQYF. The CDR3 nucleotides read TGTGCCAGCAGCTTAGTAGGGCTTCAGTACTTC.